This TCR beta chain comes out of a study of blood T cell repertoires in COVID-19. In the study overall: Sites in the United States, Italy and Spain provided acute and convalescent COVID-19 samples.

The CDR3 has 14 residues. The J segment lost 5 bases and the V segment lost 3 bases, leaving 6 bases of the junction unmatched. The germline CDR1 and CDR2 sequences are LNHDA and SQIVND (reference sequence). Profiling relied on immunoSEQ multiplex PCR, and the TCRdb table lists in-frame clones only, not all of them. The table records some 65,000 clones, about nine tenths of them present only once. The chain is built from TRBV19 and TRBJ1-1; TRBD1 matches at 7 bases. The sequenced sample was peripheral blood. The source of this sequence is a man aged 55 to 70 with acute or convalescent COVID-19. This CDR3 reads CASSIGQGVTEAFF. DNA for the CDR3: TGTGCCAGTAGTATTGGGCAGGGGGTGACTGAAGCTTTCTTT.